These T cell receptor beta chains were read from a single sample in a study of control samples from healthy donors and cancer patients. The repertoire was sequenced with immunoSEQ multiplex PCR; TCRdb's copy has only in-frame clones and lacks some. Of more than 85,000 clones listed, under 90% were seen once; the top ten hold over 10%. The sample comprised blood. The origin of the receptors is a woman in her 50s in good health. Each CDR3 is given with its conserved first and last residue.

TRBV7-3,15,TRBJ2-1,CASSLKSGGRNEQFF
TRBV19,14,TRBJ2-5,CASSIEGLGETQYF
TRBV10-3,14,TRBJ1-5,CAMGGGDSNQPQHF
TRBV9,16,TRBJ2-2,CASSVAPGSRAGELFF
TRBV7-3,15,TRBJ2-1,CASSVAGSIYNEQFF
TRBV11-2,17,TRBJ2-2,CASSPQPQTRQVRELFF
TRBV25-1,15,TRBJ1-3,CASIGTGSSGNTIYF
TRBV30,14,TRBJ1-2,CAWSVQEGAGGYTF
TRBV6-2/TRBV6-3,16,TRBJ1-1,CASSYSTRTVNTEAFF
TRBV6-1,16,TRBJ1-6,CASSERLEGLNSPLHF
TRBV19,15,TRBJ2-3,CASSIDGGLEDTQYF
TRBV27,15,TRBJ1-2,CASSLSFPRDYGYTF
TRBV25-1,14,TRBJ1-5,CASSEVGGNQPQHF
TRBV28,14,TRBJ1-5,CASSRTGGFTPQHF
TRBV6-5,15,TRBJ1-6,CASSTHGPQNSPLHF
TRBV6-4,17,TRBJ2-1,CASSDSRTSGGYNEQFF
TRBV6-6,13,TRBJ1-3,CASSQSGERTIYF
TRBV27,19,TRBJ2-1,CASSSRLAGASSSYNEQFF
TRBV19,15,TRBJ1-2,CASSLGATGYYGYTF
TRBV5-4,14,TRBJ2-3,CASSLDRGADTQYF
TRBV6-5,12,TRBJ1-1,CAIRAVNTEAFF
TRBV6-2/TRBV6-3,17,TRBJ2-3,CASSYPSGQGNTDTQYF
TRBV6-1,13,TRBJ2-7,CASSEVGRGEQYF
TRBV5-6,15,TRBJ2-3,CASSLTSGMGDTQYF
TRBV6-1,17,TRBJ2-7,CASSEGRAGGPYYEQYF
TRBV6-5,15,TRBJ1-5,CASSPTGYSNQPQHF
TRBV3-1/TRBV3-2,14,TRBJ1-3,CASSQDSQGGTIYF
TRBV6-2/TRBV6-3,15,TRBJ1-5,CASSYYEAVGQPQHF
TRBV27,17,TRBJ2-1,CASSSRLAGYSYNEQFF
TRBV27,15,TRBJ2-1,CASSLAGRGNNEQFF
TRBV7-6,18,TRBJ2-5,CASSLGPGKREGSETQYF
TRBV5-4,14,TRBJ1-2,CASSLDQGIYGYTF
TRBV15,14,TRBJ1-4,CATSRDDTGEKLFF
TRBV6-6,12,TRBJ1-4,CASSATNEKLFF
TRBV6-5,14,TRBJ2-3,CASRMGTHTDTQYF
TRBV19,13,TRBJ1-1,CASSTKIYTEAFF
TRBV6-5,14,TRBJ1-2,CATVEGDPSYGYTF
TRBV3-1/TRBV3-2,14,TRBJ2-7,CASSQDPKSNRLYF